A single sample is the source of the 16 T cell receptor beta chains below, sequenced in a study of T cell responses to AZD1222 COVID-19 vaccine. Clones were read by immunoSEQ multiplex PCR, and TCRdb kept only the in-frame ones, dropping some. This sample has 80,000 to 100,000 clones; over 75% occur once, and the top ten carry 5.8%. The source material was peripheral blood, sampled on day 0 of AZD1222 vaccination. The receptors come from an adult in good health.

The chain has TRBV4-2 and TRBJ2-3; 10 nucleotides match TRBD2. The CDR3 contains 17 residues. V shed 1 base, J shed 0 bases, and the junction held 4 bases outside the gene matches. In germline, CDR1 is LGHNA, CDR2 YNFKEQ. In nucleotides, the CDR3 is TGTGCCAGCAGCCAAGCTAGCGGGAGTACTAGCACAGATACGCAGTATTTT. Protein product: CASSQASGSTSTDTQYF.

This chain links TRBV19 with TRBJ1-4; a weak D match, TRBD1 (6 bases). V lost 5 bases and J lost 15, with 16 bases in between. In germline, CDR1 is LNHDA, CDR2 SQIVND (reference sequence). This CDR3 spans 12 amino acids. The CDR3 region has the DNA TGTGCCAGTAGTTCCGACAGGACCTCGGTGTTTTTT. As protein: CASSSDRTSVFF.

This clone was counted between two and nine times. This chain connects TRBV27 to TRBJ2-2; D gene unclear. Germline-derived CDR1 and CDR2 are MNHEY and SMNVEV (reference sequence). The CDR3 length is 12 residues. V was shortened by 1 base and J by 7 bases, with 4 bases between the two germline ends. The CDR3 DNA reads TGTGCCAGCAGTTTATGGGGCGGGGAGCTGTTTTTT. Its translation: CASSLWGGELFF.

The J gene is TRBJ2-6, the V gene TRBV14; 8 bases line up with TRBD1. With V trimmed by 4 bases and J by 1 base, 9 bases remained unmatched. The CDR3 is made up of 18 amino acids. Germline CDR1 reads SGHDN; CDR2 reads FVKESK. CDR3 loop: CASSRRPGQESGANVLTF. Written as DNA, the CDR3 is TGTGCCAGCAGCCGCCGACCGGGACAGGAGTCTGGGGCCAACGTCCTGACTTTC. The full variable domain, rest sourced from reference TRBV14 and TRBJ2-6, is EAGVTQFPSHSVIEKGQTVTLRCDPISGHDNLYWYRRVMGKEIKFLLHFVKESKQDESGMPNNRFLAERTGGTYSTLKVQPAELEDSGVYFCASSRRPGQESGANVLTFGAGSRLTVL.

The chain couples TRBV11-2 to TRBJ2-1; 12 bases are shared with TRBD2. CDR3 size: 14 residues. V lost 6 bases, J lost 7 bases, and 4 bases stayed unmatched. The germline V gene has CDR1 SGHAT and CDR2 FQNNGV. Here the CDR3 reads CASRSLAGGNEQFF. In DNA, the CDR3 is TGTGCCAGCAGAAGTCTAGCGGGAGGGAATGAGCAGTTCTTC.

This chain links TRBV5-1 with TRBJ2-3; 10 nucleotides agree with TRBD2. This CDR3 is 15 amino acids long. The V and J ends lost 3 bases and 4 bases, in that order; junction bases with no gene match: 5. CDR1 is SGHRS, CDR2 YFSETQ, per germline. The CDR3 reads CASSSSGSKSDTQYF. For the CDR3, the DNA is TGCGCCAGCAGCTCTAGCGGGAGTAAATCAGATACGCAGTATTTT.

This CDR3 reads CASSLGVMAYGYTF. CDR3 in DNA: TGTGCCAGCAGCTTAGGGGTAATGGCCTATGGCTACACCTTC. The rearrangement links TRBV5-6 to TRBJ1-2; weak D call: TRBD1 (5 bases). Trimming shortened V by 2 bases and J by 4 bases, and 12 bases separated the two germline ends. Germline CDR1 SGHDT, CDR2 YYEEEE. This CDR3 comprises 14 residues.

J is TRBJ1-5 and V is TRBV18, with 7 bases aligning to TRBD1. V lost 1 base, J lost 3 bases, and 3 bases stayed unmatched. The CDR3 has 15 amino acids. Germline CDR1 KGHSH, CDR2 LQKENI. The CDR3: CASSPHGQANQPQHF. CDR3 DNA: TGTGCCAGCTCACCACACGGACAGGCCAATCAGCCCCAGCATTTT. The full variable domain, completed using reference TRBV18 and TRBJ1-5, is NAGVMQNPRHLVRRRGQEARLRCSPMKGHSHVYWYRQLPEEGLKFMVYLQKENIIDESGMPKERFSAEFPKEGPSILRIQQVVRGDSAAYFCASSPHGQANQPQHFGDGTRLSIL.

The chain employs TRBV2 and TRBJ1-3; a possible D gene is TRBD1 (6 bases). Between the trimmed V and J ends, which lost 3 bases and 0 bases, there was a span of 9 bases. The CDR3 spans 15 residues. Per germline, CDR1 SNHLY and CDR2 FYNNEI. The CDR3 sequence: CASSETGISGNTIYF. The CDR3 DNA reads as TGTGCCAGCAGTGAGACAGGAATCTCTGGAAACACCATATATTTT.

The J gene is TRBJ2-2, the V gene TRBV28; maybe TRBD1 (6 bases). The length of the CDR3 is 14 residues. CDR1 and CDR2 (germline): MDHEN, SYDVKM. Trimming shortened V by 6 bases and J by 6 bases, and 14 bases separated the two germline ends. CDR3 loop: CASSVQGSAGELFF. The DNA for the CDR3 is TGTGCCAGCAGCGTACAGGGTTCGGCCGGGGAGCTGTTTTTT.

This chain joins TRBV5-1 and TRBJ2-7; D not certain. CDR1 is SGHRS and CDR2 is YFSETQ in the germline V gene. V was pared by 4 bases and J by 2 bases, with 7 bases between. The CDR3 loop spans 12 amino acids. In DNA, the CDR3 is TGCGCCAGCAGCGAAAATACCTACGAGCAGTACTTC. Residues: CASSENTYEQYF. The complete variable domain, with remaining parts taken from reference TRBV5-1 and TRBJ2-7, reads KAGVTQTPRYLIKTRGQQVTLSCSPISGHRSVSWYQQTPGQGLQFLFEYFSETQRNKGNFPGRFSGRQFSNSRSEMNVSTLELGDSALYLCASSENTYEQYFGPGTRLTVT.

V gene TRBV5-4 combines with J gene TRBJ2-2; 12 nucleotides match TRBD2. From germline, CDR1 is SGHNT and CDR2 YYREEE (reference sequence). The trim removed 6 bases at V and 2 bases at J, leaving 5 bases unmatched. CDR3 length equals 16 residues. Here the CDR3 DNA reads TGTGCCAGCACCTACGGACTAGCGGGAAACACCGGGGAGCTGTTTTTT. It specifies CASTYGLAGNTGELFF.

This chain uses TRBV10-3 with TRBJ1-3; D possibly corresponds to TRBD1 (6 bases). Germline V lookup: CDR1 ENHRY, CDR2 SYGVKD. The CDR3 extends over 16 amino acids. V lost 6 bases and J lost 0, with 15 bases in between. The CDR3 here is CAIRQGRDYSGNTIYF. CDR3 sequence (DNA): TGTGCCATCAGACAGGGCCGGGACTACTCTGGAAACACCATATATTTT.

A note on this clone: A read error may produce the germline difference seen at one junction end. V is TRBV5-4 and J is TRBJ1-2; 11 bases align to TRBD1. The CDR3 length is 12 residues. Looked up from germline, CDR1 is SGHNT and CDR2 is YYREEE (reference sequence). The CDR3 coding sequence is TGTGCCAGCAGCTACCCGGCGGGACAGGGGGCCTTC. This encodes CASSYPAGQGAF.

The chain employs TRBV11-2 and TRBJ2-7; D is perhaps TRBD1 (6 bases). The CDR3 contains 15 residues. Trimming removed 6 bases from V and 1 base from J, with 16 bases in between. Germline V gene data show CDR1 as SGHAT and CDR2 as FQNNGV. In nucleotides, the CDR3 is TGTGCCAGCAGATACGCAGGGGCAAGATCCTACGAGCAGTACTTC. It specifies CASRYAGARSYEQYF.

V is TRBV10-3 and J is TRBJ1-5, with D possibly matching TRBD1 (6 bases). The CDR3 consists of 14 residues. Trimming removed 2 bases from V and 5 bases from J, with 10 bases in between. Germline V gene sequence: CDR1 ENHRY, CDR2 SYGVKD. CDR3 residues: CAISENRVDQPQHF. In DNA, the CDR3 is TGTGCCATCAGTGAGAACAGGGTGGATCAGCCCCAGCATTTT.